Below are 30 T cell receptor beta chains sequenced from a single sample in a study of blood T cell repertoires in COVID-19. Clones were read by immunoSEQ multiplex PCR, and TCRdb kept only the in-frame ones, dropping some. The sample contains some 180,000 clones, more than 75% of which appear only once. The material sequenced was PBMCs or T cells enriched from blood (not recorded which). The receptors shown here come from a man aged 60-69 years who had been exposed to COVID-19.

CDR3 nucleotides: TGCGCCAGCAGTCCCGGGACAGGGGGCCTTGAGGGCTACGAGCAGTACTTC. Amino acid sequence: CASSPGTGGLEGYEQYF. The J gene is TRBJ2-7, the V gene TRBV10-1; 12 bases are a match to TRBD1. CDR1 is WNHNN and CDR2 is SYGVQD in the germline V gene (reference sequence). Trimming cost V 5 bases and J 3 bases; bases outside gene matches: 11. The CDR3 spans 17 residues.

This chain uses TRBV6-4 with TRBJ1-1; D call uncertain. Trimming pared 8 bases from V and 1 base from J, leaving 14 bases between. Germline CDR1 is MRHNA and CDR2 is SNTAGT. The CDR3 is 14 amino acids. The DNA of the CDR3 is TGTGCCAGCGCGACTATCGCGGGGAACACTGAAGCTTTCTTT. It codes for CASATIAGNTEAFF.

This clone was detected only once. V and J are TRBV5-1 and TRBJ1-1; D is uncertain. CDR1 is SGHRS and CDR2 is YFSETQ in the germline V gene. The CDR3 runs 14 residues. Trimming removed 4 bases from V and 4 bases from J, with 14 bases in between. In DNA form, the CDR3 reads TGCGCCAGCAGCAAGCGGGAGGGTGGCACTGAAGCTTTCTTT. Its protein product is CASSKREGGTEAFF. The whole variable domain, filled in from reference TRBV5-1 and TRBJ1-1, reads KAGVTQTPRYLIKTRGQQVTLSCSPISGHRSVSWYQQTPGQGLQFLFEYFSETQRNKGNFPGRFSGRQFSNSRSEMNVSTLELGDSALYLCASSKREGGTEAFFGQGTRLTVV.

The chain uses TRBV7-6 and TRBJ2-5; no clear D. Germline values: CDR1 SGHVS, CDR2 FNYEAQ. The CDR3 runs 13 residues. The ends were cut back, 5 bases at V and 1 base at J, with 8 bases in the middle. The CDR3 nucleotides are TGTGCCAGCAGCCCCCCGGGCCAAGAGACCCAGTACTTC. Translating it yields CASSPPGQETQYF.

The V and J genes are TRBV5-6 and TRBJ2-1, with 11 bases matching TRBD2. This CDR3 comprises 14 residues. Germline CDR1 reads SGHDT; CDR2 reads YYEEEE. V was clipped by 9 bases and J by 8 bases; unmatched bases: 10. Here the CDR3 reads CATALLAGGHEQFF. CDR3 DNA: TGTGCCACCGCTTTATTAGCGGGAGGGCATGAGCAGTTCTTC.

This clone has just a few counts. The V gene is TRBV6-2 or TRBV6-3, the J gene TRBJ2-2, with 7 bases identical to TRBD2. There are 20 residues in the CDR3. CDR1 and CDR2 from the germline V gene are MNHEY and SVGEGT. V gave up 3 bases and J gave up 5 bases; unmatched junction bases: 21. DNA of the CDR3: TGTGCCAGCAGTTATACGGAACTGGCTGGCGGGAGTCCTGAGACCGGGGAGCTGTTTTTT. It is translated as CASSYTELAGGSPETGELFF.

The table lists this clone with a few counts. This chain uses TRBV27 with TRBJ1-3; perhaps TRBD1 as D (5 bases). This CDR3 is built from 15 residues. Trimming cost V 6 bases and J 4 bases, with 16 bases left between them. Looked up from germline, CDR1 is MNHEY and CDR2 is SMNVEV (reference sequence). The CDR3 loop reads CASRGHFSAGNTIYF. The CDR3 DNA reads TGTGCCAGCAGAGGACACTTCTCCGCCGGAAACACCATATATTTT.

This sequence joins TRBV6-5 and TRBJ1-6; D remains unclear. V was clipped by 2 bases and J by 7 bases, with 6 bases between them. Germline CDR1 is MNHEY and CDR2 is SVGAGI. The CDR3 has 13 residues. The CDR3 bases are TGTGCCAGCAGTTACGAGGTGAATTCACCCCTCCACTTT. Translated: CASSYEVNSPLHF.

The rearrangement joins TRBV13 to TRBJ1-1; a weak D match, TRBD1 (5 bases). Germline V lookup: CDR1 PRHDT, CDR2 FYEKMQ (reference sequence). The CDR3 is 15 residues long. V was trimmed by 0 bases and J by 4 bases, leaving 12 bases between them. CDR3 protein: CASSLGRGSFTEAFF. The CDR3 bases are TGTGCCAGCAGCTTAGGTAGGGGTTCGTTCACTGAAGCTTTCTTT.

This clone has only one observation. CDR3 bases: TGTGCCTGGAAGAGGGACAGGGGGAATAATTCACCCCTCCACTTT. Translating it yields CAWKRDRGNNSPLHF. This chain joins TRBV30 and TRBJ1-6; 11 bases are shared with TRBD1. The V gene's germline CDR1 is GTSNPN and CDR2 SVGIG (reference sequence). The CDR3 length is 15 residues. Unmatched junction bases numbered 4, after V lost 4 bases and J lost 5 bases.

The chain couples TRBV19 to TRBJ1-2, with D hard to call. This CDR3 spans 12 amino acids. The V gene's germline CDR1 is LNHDA and CDR2 SQIVND (reference sequence). V was cut by 5 bases and J by 7 bases, with 11 bases left in between. The CDR3 DNA follows: TGTGCCAGTAGTCCCAAGGCGGCTGGCTACACCTTC. This gives the protein CASSPKAAGYTF. Together with reference TRBV19 and TRBJ1-2, the CDR3 gives the full variable domain: DGGITQSPKYLFRKEGQNVTLSCEQNLNHDAMYWYRQDPGQGLRLIYYSQIVNDFQKGDIAEGYSVSREKKESFPLTVTSAQKNPTAFYLCASSPKAAGYTFGSGTRLTVV.

This clone is a singleton in its sample. The gene calls are TRBV7-9 and TRBJ2-5, with a weak D call TRBD1 (5 bases). V was pared by 2 bases and J by 1 base, with 11 bases between. The CDR3 is 15 residues long. CDR1 and CDR2 (germline): SEHNR, FQNEAQ (reference sequence). The CDR3 here is CASSLRGAGQETQYF. The DNA for the CDR3 is TGTGCCAGCAGCTTAAGGGGCGCTGGCCAAGAGACCCAGTACTTC.

V is TRBV30 and J is TRBJ2-7, with TRBD2 matching over 13 bases. The J segment lost 4 bases and the V segment lost 3 bases, leaving 12 bases of the junction unmatched. This CDR3 is built from 17 residues. The germline CDR1 and CDR2 sequences are GTSNPN and SVGIG (reference sequence). In DNA form, the CDR3 reads TGTGCCTGGAGAACGGGACTAGCGGGAAAACATTTGTACGAGCAGTACTTC. Translated: CAWRTGLAGKHLYEQYF.

This clone was seen only once. The chain carries TRBV27 and TRBJ2-7; the match to TRBD2 covers 13 bases. The CDR3 is 18 residues long. Losses at the gene ends were 1 base for V and 5 bases for J; bases not matched to a gene: 11. Germline V gene data show CDR1 as MNHEY and CDR2 as SMNVEV (reference sequence). DNA of the CDR3: TGTGCCAGCAGTTTATACAAGGGACTAGCGGGACCTTCCCACGAGCAGTACTTC. Amino acids: CASSLYKGLAGPSHEQYF.

The J gene is TRBJ2-2, the V gene TRBV7-8; 7 bases align to TRBD2. V was pared by 8 bases and J by 5 bases, with 14 bases of the junction left unmatched. There are 16 residues in the CDR3. Germline V gene lookup returns CDR1 SGHVS and CDR2 FQNEAQ. Here the CDR3 DNA reads TGTGCCAGCGTTCTACTACTCCCCGGGGGGACCGGGGAGCTGTTTTTT. Protein product: CASVLLLPGGTGELFF. Drawing the rest from reference TRBV7-8 and TRBJ2-2, the complete variable domain is GAGVSQSPRYKVAKRGQDVALRCDPISGHVSLFWYQQALGQGPEFLTYFQNEAQLDKSGLPSDRFFAERPEGSVSTLKIQRTQQEDSAVYLCASVLLLPGGTGELFFGEGSRLTVL.

The gene calls are TRBV3-1 (or the pseudogene TRBV3-2) and TRBJ2-1, with D perhaps matching TRBD2 (7 bases). The CDR3 is made up of 18 amino acids. V gave up 1 base and J gave up 0 bases, with 16 bases separating them. Germline CDR1 and CDR2: LGHDT and YNNKEL (reference sequence). The CDR3 DNA is TGTGCCAGCAGCCAAGGCATAGGAGGGGGGGCCTCCTACAATGAGCAGTTCTTC. This codes for CASSQGIGGGASYNEQFF.

The chain is built from TRBV7-9 and TRBJ2-7; 8 bases line up with TRBD2. CDR3 length: 15 residues. Germline CDR1 reads SEHNR; CDR2 reads FQNEAQ (reference sequence). V dropped 8 bases and J dropped 4; count of bases not matched to a gene: 13. CDR3 coding DNA: TGTGCCAGCTTTGGAGCGGGAGTATCCCAATACGAGCAGTACTTC. Protein: CASFGAGVSQYEQYF. Looking up the rest from reference TRBV7-9 and TRBJ2-7 gives the full variable domain: DTGVSQNPRHKITKRGQNVTFRCDPISEHNRLYWYRQTLGQGPEFLTYFQNEAQLEKSRLLSDRFSAERPKGSFSTLEIQRTEQGDSAMYLCASFGAGVSQYEQYFGPGTRLTVT.

The V and J genes are TRBV11-3 and TRBJ2-2, with TRBD2 matching over 7 bases. Germline loops: CDR1 SGHNT, CDR2 YENEEA. With 5 bases clipped from V and 6 bases from J, the junction kept 12 bases outside the gene matches. The CDR3 extends over 16 amino acids. CDR3 loop: CASSHGGTTPPGELFF. The CDR3 DNA reads as TGTGCCAGCAGCCACGGCGGGACTACGCCTCCCGGGGAGCTGTTTTTT.

This chain links TRBV28 with TRBJ1-5; a possible D gene is TRBD1 (6 bases). The CDR3 is 15 amino acids. Germline V gene lookup returns CDR1 MDHEN and CDR2 SYDVKM. Trimming pared 2 bases from V and 5 bases from J, leaving 13 bases between. DNA of the CDR3: TGTGCCAGCAGTTTACTTGGGGGGGCGGATCAGCCCCAGCATTTT. This translates into CASSLLGGADQPQHF.

The V gene is TRBV12-3 or TRBV12-4, the J gene TRBJ2-7; the D gene is possibly TRBD1 (6 bases). CDR3 length: 13 amino acids. V was trimmed by 1 base and J by 3 bases, leaving 7 bases between them. The CDR3 here is CASSLVGGYEQYF. The CDR3 DNA reads as TGTGCCAGCAGTTTAGTAGGGGGCTACGAGCAGTACTTC.

In this sample, this clone turned up many times. The chain uses TRBV19 and TRBJ1-2; the D gene is possibly TRBD1 (6 bases). CDR1 is LNHDA and CDR2 is SQIVND in the germline V gene (reference sequence). The CDR3 totals 14 residues. V shed 8 bases and J shed 2 bases, with 15 bases lying between them. The CDR3 DNA sequence: TGTGCCAGTCTACCCACCGGGACAAACTATGGCTACACCTTC. Encoded protein: CASLPTGTNYGYTF.

At least ten counts were recorded for this clone. CDR3 protein: CASTWDRSSYNEQFF. The CDR3 DNA sequence: TGTGCCAGTACCTGGGACAGAAGCTCCTACAATGAGCAGTTCTTC. This chain uses TRBV19 with TRBJ2-1, with TRBD1 identical over 7 bases. Germline CDR1 reads LNHDA; CDR2 reads SQIVND (reference sequence). J gave up 0 bases and V 7 bases, and 6 bases lay outside the gene matches. The CDR3 contains 15 residues.

The V gene is TRBV19, the J gene TRBJ2-7, with 11 nucleotides matching TRBD2. CDR1 is LNHDA and CDR2 is SQIVND in the germline V gene (reference sequence). The CDR3 runs to 16 residues. V dropped 5 bases and J dropped 1; count of bases not matched to a gene: 7. The CDR3 bases are TGTGCCAGTAGTCCATCCGGGACTAGCGGATCCTACGAGCAGTACTTC. This gives the protein CASSPSGTSGSYEQYF.

The rearrangement uses TRBV19 and TRBJ2-5; no clear D gene. Germline V lookup: CDR1 LNHDA, CDR2 SQIVND (reference sequence). This CDR3 comprises 15 residues. Trimming cost V 3 bases and J 5 bases, with 16 bases left between them. CDR3 sequence reads: CASSIGQNPGETQYF. The CDR3, as DNA: TGTGCCAGTAGTATTGGGCAGAATCCTGGGGAGACCCAGTACTTC.

This clone was observed a single time. CDR3 region: CASSPDSGRASNEQFF. CDR3 bases: TGTGCCAGCAGCCCCGATAGCGGGAGGGCTTCAAATGAGCAGTTCTTC. This sequence joins TRBV5-4 and TRBJ2-1; the match to TRBD2 covers 11 bases. Germline V gives CDR1 SGHNT, CDR2 YYREEE (reference sequence). The CDR3 is made up of 16 amino acids. J gave up 7 bases and V 4 bases, and 10 bases lay outside the gene matches.

This chain joins TRBV25-1 and TRBJ1-1; 7 nucleotides agree with TRBD1. Germline V CDR1 and CDR2: MGHDK, SYGVNS. The CDR3 contains 14 residues. The trim removed 2 bases at V and 1 base at J, leaving 1 base unmatched. CDR3 region: CASSEPGGNTEAFF. The CDR3 DNA reads as TGTGCCAGCAGTGAACCAGGGGGGAACACTGAAGCTTTCTTT.

The chain recombines TRBV6-5 with TRBJ1-3; 11 positions match TRBD1. Germline CDR1 is MNHEY and CDR2 is SVGAGI. Trimming cost V 8 bases and J 0 bases; bases outside gene matches: 3. The CDR3 is made up of 15 amino acids. The CDR3 is CASRGQGVSGNTIYF. CDR3 in DNA: TGTGCCAGCCGGGGACAGGGGGTCTCTGGAAACACCATATATTTT.

The chain couples TRBV27 to TRBJ1-1; weak D call: TRBD1 (6 bases). This CDR3 spans 15 amino acids. V shed 0 bases and J shed 4 bases, with 12 bases lying between them. Germline CDR1 reads MNHEY; CDR2 reads SMNVEV (reference sequence). CDR3 bases: TGTGCCAGCAGTTTATCCCGGGGGGCTATCACTGAAGCTTTCTTT. It is translated as CASSLSRGAITEAFF.

The chain links TRBV27 to TRBJ1-1; no firm D call. This CDR3 has 13 residues. The V end was cut by 3 bases, the J end by 4 bases, with 9 bases between. Germline loops: CDR1 MNHEY, CDR2 SMNVEV (reference sequence). The CDR3 is CASSFRERTEAFF. DNA for the CDR3: TGTGCCAGCAGTTTCCGGGAGCGCACTGAAGCTTTCTTT.

With regard to this clone: Given the absence of the conserved phenylalanine or tryptophan at the CDR3 end, a read error is likely. Because the CDR3's place on the DNA is in doubt, the DNA is left out and the CDR3 is given as listed by TCRdb. This rearrangement joins TRBV25-1 to TRBJ2-4; the table's D call, TRBD2, has no DNA check behind it. The germline gives CDR1 MGHDK, CDR2 SYGVNS. The CDR3 comprises 15 residues, both ends counted. CDR3 loop: CASRRGDCVGLAGDV.